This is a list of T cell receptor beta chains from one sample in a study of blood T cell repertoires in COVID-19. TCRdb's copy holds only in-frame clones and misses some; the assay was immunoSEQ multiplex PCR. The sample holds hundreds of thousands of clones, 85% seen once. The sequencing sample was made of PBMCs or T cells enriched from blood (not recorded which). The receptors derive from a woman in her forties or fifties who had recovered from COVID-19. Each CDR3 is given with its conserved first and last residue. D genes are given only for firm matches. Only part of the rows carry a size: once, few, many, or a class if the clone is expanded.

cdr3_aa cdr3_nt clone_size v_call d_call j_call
CASSLGSGRNSPLHF TGTGCCAGCAGCTTGGGGTCGGGGAGGAATTCACCCCTCCACTTT NA TRBV7-9 NA TRBJ1-6
CASSRVGLAKNIQYF TGCGCCAGCAGCAGGGTCGGACTAGCCAAAAACATTCAGTACTTC NA TRBV5-1 NA TRBJ2-4
CASTEGLVGYNEQFF TGTGCCAGCACCGAAGGTCTAGTCGGTTACAATGAGCAGTTCTTC NA TRBV25-1 NA TRBJ2-1
CASSLLSPGRGYTF TGTGCCAGCAGTTTATTATCCCCCGGGAGAGGCTACACCTTC NA TRBV28 NA TRBJ1-2
CASSSPSSRSGTDNQPQHF TGTGCCAGCAGTTCTCCCTCTTCCAGGAGTGGGACAGACAATCAGCCCCAGCATTTT once TRBV28 TRBD1 TRBJ1-5
CASTRRGFDYGYTF TGTGCCAGTACCCGCCGGGGATTTGACTATGGCTACACCTTC NA TRBV19 NA TRBJ1-2
CASSLYEGNTEAFF TGTGCCAGCAGCTTATACGAGGGGAACACTGAAGCTTTCTTT NA TRBV5-4 NA TRBJ1-1
CASSRGRGRSTDTQYF TGCGCCAGCAGCCGGGGGAGGGGGAGGAGCACAGATACGCAGTATTTT few TRBV5-1 NA TRBJ2-3
CASSLGDTRETQYF TGTGCCAGCAGCTTAGGGGACACCCGCGAGACCCAGTACTTC NA TRBV7-2 NA TRBJ2-5
CASSNTGLYSEAFF TGTGCCAGCAGTAACACAGGGTTGTACAGTGAAGCTTTCTTT NA TRBV5-6 NA TRBJ1-1
CASSSIAGGGTDTQYF TGTGCCAGCAGCTCAATAGCGGGGGGGGGCACAGATACGCAGTATTTT NA TRBV7-9 TRBD2 TRBJ2-3
CASSPVRGSQNSPLHF TGTGCCAGCAGCCCTGTTCGGGGATCCCAGAATTCACCCCTCCACTTT NA TRBV7-9 NA TRBJ1-6
CASSEKGANYGYTF TGTGCCAGCAGTGAAAAGGGGGCTAACTATGGCTACACCTTC NA TRBV2 NA TRBJ1-2
CASSLRGHGEPQHF TGTGCCAGCAGCTTAAGAGGTCACGGGGAGCCCCAGCATTTT few TRBV13 NA TRBJ1-5
CASSLEGAAGNTIYF TGCGCCAGCAGCTTGGAGGGGGCGGCTGGAAACACCATATATTTT NA TRBV5-1 TRBD1 TRBJ1-3
CASSSGTDLSSGANVLTF TGCGCCAGCAGCTCAGGGACAGACCTTAGCTCTGGGGCCAACGTCCTGACTTTC NA TRBV5-1 TRBD1 TRBJ2-6
CASSYGHSGGADHNEQFF TGTGCCAGCAGTTACGGCCATAGCGGGGGGGCCGATCACAATGAGCAGTTCTTC NA TRBV27 TRBD2 TRBJ2-1